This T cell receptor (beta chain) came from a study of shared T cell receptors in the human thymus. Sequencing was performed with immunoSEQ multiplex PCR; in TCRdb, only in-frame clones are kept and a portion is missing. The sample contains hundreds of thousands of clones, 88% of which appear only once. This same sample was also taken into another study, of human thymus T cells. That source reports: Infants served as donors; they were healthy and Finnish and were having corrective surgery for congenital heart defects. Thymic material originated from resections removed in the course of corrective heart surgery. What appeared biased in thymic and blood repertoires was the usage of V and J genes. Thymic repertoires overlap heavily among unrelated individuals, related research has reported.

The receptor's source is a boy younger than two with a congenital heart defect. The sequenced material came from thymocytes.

CDR3 sequence: CASSSISRGPNTEAFF. CDR3 nucleotides: TGTGCCAGCAGCTCTATTAGCAGGGGGCCTAACACTGAAGCTTTCTTT. This chain links TRBV14 with TRBJ1-1; 8 bases align to TRBD1. Germline CDR1 SGHDN, CDR2 FVKESK. V shed 5 bases and J 2 bases; nucleotides not matched to a gene: 10. The CDR3 covers 16 residues.